The sequence of this T cell receptor beta chain was determined in a study of immune cell composition in non-small cell lung cancer. Study context: Tumours were mainly lung adenocarcinoma or squamous cell carcinoma. Broader study findings: Top 10 clone scores and clonality were higher in squamous than adenocarcinoma.

Clones were sequenced by immunoSEQ multiplex PCR, and TCRdb holds only the in-frame ones, with some missing. Of 4,700 or so clones listed, about three quarters are singletons. This clone appeared a few times. Its antigen is as yet unknown. CDR3 length: 12 residues. Germline V gene data show CDR1 as ENHRY and CDR2 as SYGVKD. Trimming left V 3 bases short and J 5 bases short, with 7 bases between. The TCR originated in a human donor with non-small cell lung cancer. The gene calls are TRBV10-3 and TRBJ2-5, with a weak D call TRBD1 (5 bases). Specimen: lung tumor tissue. CDR3 protein: CAISEPGETQYF. CDR3 sequence (DNA): TGTGCCATCAGTGAACCAGGGGAGACCCAGTACTTC.